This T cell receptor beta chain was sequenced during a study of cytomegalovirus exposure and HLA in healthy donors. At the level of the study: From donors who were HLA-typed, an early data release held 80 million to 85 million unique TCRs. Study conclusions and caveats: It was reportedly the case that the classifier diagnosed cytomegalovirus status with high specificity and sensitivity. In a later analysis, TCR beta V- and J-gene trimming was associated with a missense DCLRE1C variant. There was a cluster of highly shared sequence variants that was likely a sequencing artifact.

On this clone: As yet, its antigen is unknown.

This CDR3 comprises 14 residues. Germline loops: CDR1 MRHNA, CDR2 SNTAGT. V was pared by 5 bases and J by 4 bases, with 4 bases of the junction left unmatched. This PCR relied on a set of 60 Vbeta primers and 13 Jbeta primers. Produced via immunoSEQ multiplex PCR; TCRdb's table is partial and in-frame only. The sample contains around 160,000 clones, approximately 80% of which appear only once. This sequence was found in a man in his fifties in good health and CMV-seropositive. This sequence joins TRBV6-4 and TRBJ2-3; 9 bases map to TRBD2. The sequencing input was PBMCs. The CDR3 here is CASSTAGGSDTQYF. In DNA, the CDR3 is TGTGCCAGCAGTACAGCGGGGGGTTCAGATACGCAGTATTTT.